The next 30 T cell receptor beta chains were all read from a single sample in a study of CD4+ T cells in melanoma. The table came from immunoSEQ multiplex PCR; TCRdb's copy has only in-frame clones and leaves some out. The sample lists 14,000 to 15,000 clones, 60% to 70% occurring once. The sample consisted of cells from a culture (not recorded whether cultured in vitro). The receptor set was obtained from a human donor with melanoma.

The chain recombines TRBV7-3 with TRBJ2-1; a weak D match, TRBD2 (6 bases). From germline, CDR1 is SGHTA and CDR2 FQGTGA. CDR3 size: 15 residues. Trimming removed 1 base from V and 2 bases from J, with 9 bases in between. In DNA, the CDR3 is TGTGCCAGCAGCTTAAACGGGGGTCCCTACAATGAGCAGTTCTTC. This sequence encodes CASSLNGGPYNEQFF.

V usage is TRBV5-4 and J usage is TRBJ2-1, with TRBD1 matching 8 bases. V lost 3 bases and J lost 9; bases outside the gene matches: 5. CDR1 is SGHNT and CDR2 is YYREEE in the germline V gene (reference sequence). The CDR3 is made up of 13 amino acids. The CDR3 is CASSSDRAGEQFF. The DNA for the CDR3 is TGTGCCAGCAGCTCGGACAGGGCGGGTGAGCAGTTCTTC.

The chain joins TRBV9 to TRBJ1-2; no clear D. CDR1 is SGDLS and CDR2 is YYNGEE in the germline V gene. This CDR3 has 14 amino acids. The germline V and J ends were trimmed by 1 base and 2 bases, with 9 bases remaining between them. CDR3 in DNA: TGTGCCAGCAGCGTATACGACGGGAACTATGGCTACACCTTC. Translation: CASSVYDGNYGYTF. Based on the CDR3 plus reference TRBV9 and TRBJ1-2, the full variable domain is DSGVTQTPKHLITATGQRVTLRCSPRSGDLSVYWYQQSLDQGLQFLIQYYNGEERAKGNILERFSAQQFPDLHSELNLSSLELGDSALYFCASSVYDGNYGYTFGSGTRLTVV.

The CDR3 region is CASSFGRTSGSTDTQYF. The CDR3 DNA reads TGTGCCAGCAGCTTTGGGCGGACTAGCGGTAGCACAGATACGCAGTATTTT. J is TRBJ2-3 and V is TRBV7-8, with TRBD2 matching over 10 bases. Per germline, CDR1 SGHVS and CDR2 FQNEAQ. V shed 3 bases, J shed 0 bases, and the junction held 6 bases outside the gene matches. CDR3 size: 17 residues. The full variable domain, its missing parts supplied by reference TRBV7-8 and TRBJ2-3, is GAGVSQSPRYKVAKRGQDVALRCDPISGHVSLFWYQQALGQGPEFLTYFQNEAQLDKSGLPSDRFFAERPEGSVSTLKIQRTQQEDSAVYLCASSFGRTSGSTDTQYFGPGTRLTVL.

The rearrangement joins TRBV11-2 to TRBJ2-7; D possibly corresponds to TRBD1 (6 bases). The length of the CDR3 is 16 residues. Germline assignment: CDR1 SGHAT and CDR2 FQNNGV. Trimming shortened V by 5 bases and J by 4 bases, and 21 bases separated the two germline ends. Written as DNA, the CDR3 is TGTGCCAGCAGCGCGCGCTGGGGCAGGGGCAAGTACGAGCAGTACTTC. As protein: CASSARWGRGKYEQYF.

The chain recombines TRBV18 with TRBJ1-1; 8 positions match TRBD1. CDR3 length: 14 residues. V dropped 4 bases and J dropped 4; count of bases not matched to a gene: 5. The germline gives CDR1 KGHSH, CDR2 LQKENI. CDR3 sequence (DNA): TGTGCCAGCTCACTTCGACAGGGGTCCACTGAAGCTTTCTTT. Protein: CASSLRQGSTEAFF.

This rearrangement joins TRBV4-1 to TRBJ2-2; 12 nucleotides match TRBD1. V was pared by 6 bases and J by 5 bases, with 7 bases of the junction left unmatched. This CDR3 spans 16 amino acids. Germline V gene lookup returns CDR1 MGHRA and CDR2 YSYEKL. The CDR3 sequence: CASRRPGQGATGELFF. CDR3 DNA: TGCGCCAGCAGACGACCGGGACAGGGGGCAACCGGGGAGCTGTTTTTT.

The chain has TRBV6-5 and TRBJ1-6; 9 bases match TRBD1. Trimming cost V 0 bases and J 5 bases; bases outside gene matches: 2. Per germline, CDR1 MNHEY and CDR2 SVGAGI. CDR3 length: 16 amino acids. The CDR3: CASSYSDRGNNSPLHF. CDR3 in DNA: TGTGCCAGCAGTTACTCGGACAGGGGTAATAATTCACCCCTCCACTTT.

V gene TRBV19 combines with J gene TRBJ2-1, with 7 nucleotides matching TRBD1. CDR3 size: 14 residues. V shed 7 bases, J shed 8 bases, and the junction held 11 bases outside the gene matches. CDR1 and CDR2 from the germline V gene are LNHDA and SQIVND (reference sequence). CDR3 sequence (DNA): TGTGCCAGTATGACTCGGACAGGAACGGATGAGCAGTTCTTC. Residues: CASMTRTGTDEQFF.

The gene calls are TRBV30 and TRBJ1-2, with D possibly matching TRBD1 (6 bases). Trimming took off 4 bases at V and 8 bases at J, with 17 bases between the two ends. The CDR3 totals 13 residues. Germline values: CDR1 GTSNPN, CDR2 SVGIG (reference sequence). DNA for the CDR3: TGTGCCTGGAACAGGGCTCTCTCTCGCGGCTACACCTTC. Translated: CAWNRALSRGYTF.

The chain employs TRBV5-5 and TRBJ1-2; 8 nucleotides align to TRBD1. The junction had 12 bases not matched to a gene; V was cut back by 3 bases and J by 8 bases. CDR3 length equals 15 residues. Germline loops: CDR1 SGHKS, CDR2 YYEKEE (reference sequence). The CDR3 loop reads CASSSGLSGGSGYTF. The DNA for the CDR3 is TGTGCCAGCAGCTCTGGTTTGTCAGGGGGCAGCGGCTACACCTTC.

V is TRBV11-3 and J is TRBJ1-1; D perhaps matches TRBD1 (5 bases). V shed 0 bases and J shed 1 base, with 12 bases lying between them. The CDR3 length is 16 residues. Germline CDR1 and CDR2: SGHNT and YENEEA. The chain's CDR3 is CASSLEFGAKNTEAFF. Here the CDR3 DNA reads TGTGCCAGCAGCTTAGAATTTGGGGCCAAGAACACTGAAGCTTTCTTT. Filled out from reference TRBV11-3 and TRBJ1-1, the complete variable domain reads EAGVVQSPRYKIIEKKQPVAFWCNPISGHNTLYWYLQNLGQGPELLIRYENEEAVDDSQLPKDRFSAERLKGVDSTLKIQPAELGDSAVYLCASSLEFGAKNTEAFFGQGTRLTVV.

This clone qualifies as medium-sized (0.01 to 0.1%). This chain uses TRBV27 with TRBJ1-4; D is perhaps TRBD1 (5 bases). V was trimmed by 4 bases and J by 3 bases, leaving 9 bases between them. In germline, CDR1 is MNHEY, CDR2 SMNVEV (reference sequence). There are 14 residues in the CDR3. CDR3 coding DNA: TGTGCCAGCAGTTGGAGGGGATCTAATGAAAAACTGTTTTTT. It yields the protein CASSWRGSNEKLFF.

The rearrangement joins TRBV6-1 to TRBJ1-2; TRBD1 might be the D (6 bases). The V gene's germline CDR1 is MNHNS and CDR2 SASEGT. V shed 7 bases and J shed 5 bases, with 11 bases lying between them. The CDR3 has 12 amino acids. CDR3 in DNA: TGTGCCAGCAACCGAAGGGGGTATGGCTACACCTTC. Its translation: CASNRRGYGYTF.

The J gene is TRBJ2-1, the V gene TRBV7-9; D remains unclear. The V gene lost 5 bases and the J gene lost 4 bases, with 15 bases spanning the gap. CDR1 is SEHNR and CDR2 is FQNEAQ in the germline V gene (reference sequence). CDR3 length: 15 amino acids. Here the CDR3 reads CASSPEFEIYNEQFF. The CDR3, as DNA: TGTGCCAGCAGCCCAGAGTTTGAGATATACAATGAGCAGTTCTTC. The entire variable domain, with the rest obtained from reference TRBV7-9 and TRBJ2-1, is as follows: DTGVSQNPRHKITKRGQNVTFRCDPISEHNRLYWYRQTLGQGPEFLTYFQNEAQLEKSRLLSDRFSAERPKGSFSTLEIQRTEQGDSAMYLCASSPEFEIYNEQFFGPGTRLTVL.

CDR3 protein: CASSYVSSFDTQYF. The DNA of the CDR3 is TGTGCCAGCAGTTACGTGTCTAGCTTTGATACGCAGTATTTT. V usage is TRBV6-5 and J usage is TRBJ2-3, with TRBD2 as a possible D gene (5 bases). Looked up from germline, CDR1 is MNHEY and CDR2 is SVGAGI. Trimming stripped 2 bases from V and 6 bases from J, with 12 bases between. This CDR3 has 14 residues.

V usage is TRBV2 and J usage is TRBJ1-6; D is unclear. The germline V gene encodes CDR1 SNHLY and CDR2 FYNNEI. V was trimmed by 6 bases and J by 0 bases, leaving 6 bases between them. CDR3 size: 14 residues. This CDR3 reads CASRAGSYNSPLHF. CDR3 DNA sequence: TGTGCCAGCAGGGCAGGCTCCTATAATTCACCCCTCCACTTT.

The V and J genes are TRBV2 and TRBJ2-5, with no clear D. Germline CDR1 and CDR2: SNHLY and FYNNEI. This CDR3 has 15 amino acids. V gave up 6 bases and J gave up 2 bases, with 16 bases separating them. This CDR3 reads CASRTLDGDQETQYF. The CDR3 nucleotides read TGTGCCAGCAGGACCCTGGACGGTGATCAAGAGACCCAGTACTTC.

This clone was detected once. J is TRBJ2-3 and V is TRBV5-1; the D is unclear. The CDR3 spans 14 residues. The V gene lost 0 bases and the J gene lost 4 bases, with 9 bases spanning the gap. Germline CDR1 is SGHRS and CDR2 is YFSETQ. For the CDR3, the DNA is TGCGCCAGCAGCTTGGTAGTCCCCCCAGATACGCAGTATTTT. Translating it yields CASSLVVPPDTQYF.

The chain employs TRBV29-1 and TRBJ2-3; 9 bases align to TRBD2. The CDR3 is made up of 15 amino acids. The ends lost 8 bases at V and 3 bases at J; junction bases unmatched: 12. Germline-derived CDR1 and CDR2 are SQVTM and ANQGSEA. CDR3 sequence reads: CSSSGAGGRTDTQYF. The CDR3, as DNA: TGCAGCTCTTCTGGGGCGGGGGGGCGTACAGATACGCAGTATTTT.

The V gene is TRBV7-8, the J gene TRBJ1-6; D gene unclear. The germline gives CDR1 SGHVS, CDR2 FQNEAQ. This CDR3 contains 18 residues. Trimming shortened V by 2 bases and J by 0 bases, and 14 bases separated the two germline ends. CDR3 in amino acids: CASSLYRAVSSYNSPLHF. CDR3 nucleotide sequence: TGTGCCAGCAGCTTATATAGGGCGGTGAGCTCCTATAATTCACCCCTCCACTTT.

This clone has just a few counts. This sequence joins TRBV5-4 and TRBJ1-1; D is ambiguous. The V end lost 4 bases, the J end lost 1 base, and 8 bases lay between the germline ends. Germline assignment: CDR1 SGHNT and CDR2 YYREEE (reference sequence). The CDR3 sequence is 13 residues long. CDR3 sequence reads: CASSLTANTEAFF. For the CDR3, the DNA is TGTGCCAGCAGCCTAACAGCGAACACTGAAGCTTTCTTT.

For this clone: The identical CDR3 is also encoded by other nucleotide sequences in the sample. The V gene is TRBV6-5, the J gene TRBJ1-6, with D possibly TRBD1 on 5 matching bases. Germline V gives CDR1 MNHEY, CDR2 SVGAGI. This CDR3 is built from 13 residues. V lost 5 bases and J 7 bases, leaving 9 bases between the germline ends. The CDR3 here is CASSEEGNSPLHF. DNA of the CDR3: TGTGCCAGCAGTGAAGAGGGGAATTCACCCCTCCACTTT.

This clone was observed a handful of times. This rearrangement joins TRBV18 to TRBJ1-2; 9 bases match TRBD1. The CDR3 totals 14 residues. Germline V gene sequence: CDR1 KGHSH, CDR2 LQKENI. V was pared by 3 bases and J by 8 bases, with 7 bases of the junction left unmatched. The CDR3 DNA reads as TGTGCCAGCTCACCCCTACAGGGGGCTGAAGGCTACACCTTC. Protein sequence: CASSPLQGAEGYTF.

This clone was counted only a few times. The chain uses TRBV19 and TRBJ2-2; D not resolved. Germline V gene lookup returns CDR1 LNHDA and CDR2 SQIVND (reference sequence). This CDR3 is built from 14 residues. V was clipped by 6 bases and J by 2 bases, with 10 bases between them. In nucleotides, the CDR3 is TGTGCCAGTAGGTTCTCCGATAACACCGGGGAGCTGTTTTTT. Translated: CASRFSDNTGELFF.

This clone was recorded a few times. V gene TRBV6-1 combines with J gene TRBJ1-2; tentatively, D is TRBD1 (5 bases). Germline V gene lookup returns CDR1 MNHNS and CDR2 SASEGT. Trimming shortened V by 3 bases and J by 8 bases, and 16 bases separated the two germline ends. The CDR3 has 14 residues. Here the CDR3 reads CASSDPGTVFGYTF. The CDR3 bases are TGTGCCAGCAGTGATCCCGGGACGGTGTTCGGCTACACCTTC.

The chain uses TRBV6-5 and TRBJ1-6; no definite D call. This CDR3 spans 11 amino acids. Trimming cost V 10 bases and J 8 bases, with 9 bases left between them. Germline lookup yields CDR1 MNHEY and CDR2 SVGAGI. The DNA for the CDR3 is TGTGCCACGGCGGCGCATTCACCCCTCCACTTT. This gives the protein CATAAHSPLHF.

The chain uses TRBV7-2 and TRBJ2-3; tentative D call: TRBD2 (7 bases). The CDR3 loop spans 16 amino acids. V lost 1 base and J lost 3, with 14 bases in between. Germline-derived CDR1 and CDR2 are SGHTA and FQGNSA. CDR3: CASSLGGGAGTDTQYF. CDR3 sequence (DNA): TGTGCCAGCAGCTTAGGAGGGGGGGCCGGGACAGATACGCAGTATTTT.

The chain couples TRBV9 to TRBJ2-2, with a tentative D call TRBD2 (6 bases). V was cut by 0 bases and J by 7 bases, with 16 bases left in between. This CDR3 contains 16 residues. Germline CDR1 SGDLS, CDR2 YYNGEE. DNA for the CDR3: TGTGCCAGCAGCGTAGCTCACAGCCGGGGGATCGGGGAGCTGTTTTTT. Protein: CASSVAHSRGIGELFF. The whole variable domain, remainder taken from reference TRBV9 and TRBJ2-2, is DSGVTQTPKHLITATGQRVTLRCSPRSGDLSVYWYQQSLDQGLQFLIQYYNGEERAKGNILERFSAQQFPDLHSELNLSSLELGDSALYFCASSVAHSRGIGELFFGEGSRLTVL.

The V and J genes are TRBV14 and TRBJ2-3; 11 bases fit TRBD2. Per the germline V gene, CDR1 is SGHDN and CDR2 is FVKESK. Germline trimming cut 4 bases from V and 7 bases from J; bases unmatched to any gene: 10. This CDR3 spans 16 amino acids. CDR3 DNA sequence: TGTGCCAGCAGCCTTTATAGCGGGGGGGCCCTATATACGCAGTATTTT. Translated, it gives CASSLYSGGALYTQYF. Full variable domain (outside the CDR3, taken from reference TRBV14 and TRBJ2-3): EAGVTQFPSHSVIEKGQTVTLRCDPISGHDNLYWYRRVMGKEIKFLLHFVKESKQDESGMPNNRFLAERTGGTYSTLKVQPAELEDSGVYFCASSLYSGGALYTQYFGPGTRLTVL.